These T cell receptor beta chains were read from a single sample in a study of shared clonotypes between healthy human individuals. Assay: immunoSEQ multiplex PCR; the TCRdb copy retains only in-frame clones and omits some. The sample lists hundreds of thousands of clones; about 92% were seen once. The specimen sequenced was naive CD8+ T cells sorted from blood. These receptors came from a man younger than 45 in good health. Both conserved end residues are part of each CDR3. A D gene is named only where the DNA matches it firmly. Some rows have no size entry. The others give once, few or many, or a class for an expanded clone.

v_gene: TRBV4-1; j_gene: TRBJ2-3; d_gene: TRBD2; abundance: once; CDR3nt: TGCGCCAGCAGCCGAGGCGGGCTAGCGGTTTTGACAGATACGCAGTATTTT; CDR3aa: CASSRGGLAVLTDTQYF
v_gene: TRBV28; j_gene: TRBJ1-1; d_gene: .; abundance: .; CDR3nt: TGTGCCAGCAGCAACACCGTGCACGGGGTCAGGCCTGAAGCTTTCTTT; CDR3aa: CASSNTVHGVRPEAFF
v_gene: TRBV4-1; j_gene: TRBJ1-1; d_gene: .; abundance: .; CDR3nt: TGCGCCAGCAGCTTACTACTACAGGAGAACACTGAAGCTTTCTTT; CDR3aa: CASSLLLQENTEAFF
v_gene: TRBV7-9; j_gene: TRBJ1-1; d_gene: TRBD1; abundance: .; CDR3nt: TGTGCCAGCAGCTTTCAAACGGACAGGGTCGACACTGAAGCTTTCTTT; CDR3aa: CASSFQTDRVDTEAFF
v_gene: TRBV2; j_gene: TRBJ2-7; d_gene: .; abundance: .; CDR3nt: TGTGCCAGCAGTGGATACGAGCAGTACTTC; CDR3aa: CASSGYEQYF
v_gene: TRBV28; j_gene: TRBJ1-2; d_gene: .; abundance: .; CDR3nt: TGTGCCAGCAGGGTAGGGAGTAGGTATGGCTACACCTTC; CDR3aa: CASRVGSRYGYTF
v_gene: TRBV7-9; j_gene: TRBJ2-7; d_gene: .; abundance: .; CDR3nt: TGTGCCAGCAGCTTGGGACTGAAGTACGAGCAGTACTTC; CDR3aa: CASSLGLKYEQYF
v_gene: TRBV18; j_gene: TRBJ1-5; d_gene: .; abundance: .; CDR3nt: TGTGCCAGCTCACCAACGGGGGAAGGAAGCAATCAGCCCCAGCATTTT; CDR3aa: CASSPTGEGSNQPQHF
v_gene: TRBV19; j_gene: TRBJ1-5; d_gene: .; abundance: once; CDR3nt: TGTGCCAGTAGTGACCGGTCCTATAGCAATCAGCCCCAGCATTTT; CDR3aa: CASSDRSYSNQPQHF
v_gene: TRBV7-2; j_gene: TRBJ2-7; d_gene: .; abundance: .; CDR3nt: TGTGCCAGCAGCTTAGGTGAAGACAGCTACGAGCAGTACTTC; CDR3aa: CASSLGEDSYEQYF
v_gene: TRBV28; j_gene: TRBJ1-5; d_gene: TRBD1; abundance: .; CDR3nt: TGTGCCAGCAACCTGGACAGGGTTGATCAGCCCCAGCATTTT; CDR3aa: CASNLDRVDQPQHF
v_gene: TRBV7-9; j_gene: TRBJ2-7; d_gene: .; abundance: .; CDR3nt: TGTGCCAGCAGCCCTAAGGTCTCCTACGAGCAGTACTTC; CDR3aa: CASSPKVSYEQYF
v_gene: TRBV27; j_gene: TRBJ2-1; d_gene: .; abundance: .; CDR3nt: TGTGCCAGCGGCCCGGGACAATTTTCCTACAATGAGCAGTTCTTC; CDR3aa: CASGPGQFSYNEQFF
v_gene: TRBV27; j_gene: TRBJ2-5; d_gene: TRBD1; abundance: .; CDR3nt: TGTGCCAGCAGTATCCACAGGGGTCAAGAGACCCAGTACTTC; CDR3aa: CASSIHRGQETQYF
v_gene: TRBV19; j_gene: TRBJ2-1; d_gene: .; abundance: .; CDR3nt: TGTGCCAGTAGTCCGGCTAGCGCCTACAATGAGCAGTTCTTC; CDR3aa: CASSPASAYNEQFF
v_gene: TRBV7-9; j_gene: TRBJ1-4; d_gene: .; abundance: .; CDR3nt: TGTGCCAGCAGCTCGGGACGGAATAATGAAAAACTGTTTTTT; CDR3aa: CASSSGRNNEKLFF
v_gene: TRBV5-5; j_gene: TRBJ1-4; d_gene: .; abundance: .; CDR3nt: TGTGCCAGCAGCCCTACAGGGCTTAATGAAAAACTGTTTTTT; CDR3aa: CASSPTGLNEKLFF
v_gene: TRBV7-6; j_gene: TRBJ2-3; d_gene: TRBD2; abundance: .; CDR3nt: TGTGCCAGCAGCTCCTCGGGGGGACTAGCGGGAGCAGATACGCAGTATTTT; CDR3aa: CASSSSGGLAGADTQYF
v_gene: TRBV7-9; j_gene: TRBJ2-2; d_gene: .; abundance: .; CDR3nt: TGTGCCAGCAGCCTCTATTCCGGGACACAGAACACCGGGGAGCTGTTTTTT; CDR3aa: CASSLYSGTQNTGELFF
v_gene: TRBV5-4; j_gene: TRBJ2-7; d_gene: .; abundance: .; CDR3nt: TGTGCCAGCAGCTTCGAGTCGGACTACGAGCAGTACTTC; CDR3aa: CASSFESDYEQYF
v_gene: TRBV27; j_gene: TRBJ1-1; d_gene: .; abundance: .; CDR3nt: TGTGCCAGCAGTGAACCGGGACTCAACACTGAAGCTTTCTTT; CDR3aa: CASSEPGLNTEAFF
v_gene: TRBV6-1; j_gene: TRBJ1-5; d_gene: .; abundance: .; CDR3nt: TGTGCCAGCAGTGGACAGTTTCCTAATCAGCCCCAGCATTTT; CDR3aa: CASSGQFPNQPQHF
v_gene: TRBV10-3; j_gene: TRBJ1-3; d_gene: .; abundance: .; CDR3nt: TGTGCCATCAGTGAGTCGTCTCGAACCATATATTTT; CDR3aa: CAISESSRTIYF
v_gene: TRBV7-8; j_gene: TRBJ2-2; d_gene: TRBD1; abundance: .; CDR3nt: TGTGCCAGCAGCCACCCCTGGGACAGGGACACCGGGGAGCTGTTTTTT; CDR3aa: CASSHPWDRDTGELFF
v_gene: TRBV5-1; j_gene: TRBJ2-1; d_gene: .; abundance: .; CDR3nt: TGCGCCAGCAGCTTGCCAAGGGCAACCGATGACTACAATGAGCAGTTCTTC; CDR3aa: CASSLPRATDDYNEQFF
v_gene: TRBV7-9; j_gene: TRBJ2-3; d_gene: TRBD2; abundance: .; CDR3nt: TGTGCCAGCATCCCGAAGAGGGCTAGCGGGACCACAGATACGCAGTATTTT; CDR3aa: CASIPKRASGTTDTQYF
v_gene: TRBV25-1; j_gene: TRBJ2-3; d_gene: TRBD1; abundance: .; CDR3nt: TGTGCCACCTTGAGACAGGGCGGCACAGATACGCAGTATTTT; CDR3aa: CATLRQGGTDTQYF
v_gene: TRBV13; j_gene: TRBJ2-2; d_gene: .; abundance: once; CDR3nt: TGTGCCAGCAGCTTTCGAGGCGGGGAGCTGTTTTTT; CDR3aa: CASSFRGGELFF
v_gene: TRBV4-3; j_gene: TRBJ1-5; d_gene: .; abundance: .; CDR3nt: TGCGCCAGCAGCCAAGACAGACATAGCAATCAGCCCCAGCATTTT; CDR3aa: CASSQDRHSNQPQHF
v_gene: TRBV6-5; j_gene: TRBJ2-2; d_gene: .; abundance: once; CDR3nt: TGTGCCAGCAGTTACTCTTGGCAGGGAATTAACCGGGAGCTGTTTTTT; CDR3aa: CASSYSWQGINRELFF
v_gene: TRBV9; j_gene: TRBJ2-5; d_gene: .; abundance: .; CDR3nt: TGTGCCAGCAGCCCCGCTTCCGGGACACGGGAGACCCAGTACTTC; CDR3aa: CASSPASGTRETQYF
v_gene: TRBV27; j_gene: TRBJ2-7; d_gene: .; abundance: .; CDR3nt: TGTGCCAGCAGTCCCCAGGGCTACGAGCAGTACTTC; CDR3aa: CASSPQGYEQYF
v_gene: TRBV6-6; j_gene: TRBJ2-7; d_gene: TRBD2; abundance: .; CDR3nt: TGTGCCAGCAGTCCAGGGACTAGCCTCGACGAGCAGTACTTC; CDR3aa: CASSPGTSLDEQYF
v_gene: TRBV5-1; j_gene: TRBJ2-1; d_gene: TRBD2; abundance: .; CDR3nt: TGCGCCAGCAGCTTGGCCTTAGCGGGAGGGGGCAATGAGCAGTTCTTC; CDR3aa: CASSLALAGGGNEQFF
v_gene: TRBV5-6; j_gene: TRBJ1-2; d_gene: .; abundance: .; CDR3nt: TGTGCCAGCAGCGCAGTCGGGACCGCTGTGCTTGGCTACACCTTC; CDR3aa: CASSAVGTAVLGYTF
v_gene: TRBV19; j_gene: TRBJ2-1; d_gene: .; abundance: .; CDR3nt: TGTGCCAGTAGTATAGGGAACTCCTACAATGAGCAGTTCTTC; CDR3aa: CASSIGNSYNEQFF
v_gene: TRBV13; j_gene: TRBJ2-7; d_gene: TRBD2; abundance: .; CDR3nt: TGTGCCAGCAGTACTAGCGGGACCCCCCACGAGCAGTACTTC; CDR3aa: CASSTSGTPHEQYF
v_gene: TRBV7-9; j_gene: TRBJ2-7; d_gene: .; abundance: .; CDR3nt: TGTGCCAGCAGCCCCGGCGGGGTCCACGAGCAGTACTTC; CDR3aa: CASSPGGVHEQYF
v_gene: TRBV19; j_gene: TRBJ2-1; d_gene: .; abundance: .; CDR3nt: TGTGCCAGTAGTAAGTATGGCTTTAATGAGCAGTTCTTC; CDR3aa: CASSKYGFNEQFF